The 14 T cell receptor beta chains presented below share a single source sample, sequenced in a study of T cell responses to AZD1222 COVID-19 vaccine. The assay was immunoSEQ multiplex PCR, and TCRdb's table has in-frame clones only and misses some. The sample lists some 160,000 clones; 87% were seen once. The sample here was peripheral blood, taken 28 days after the second AZD1222 dose. These receptors all stem from an adult who received the AZD1222 COVID-19 vaccine.

This chain joins TRBV19 and TRBJ1-5, with 9 bases fitting TRBD1. This CDR3 has 15 residues. The germline CDR1 and CDR2 sequences are LNHDA and SQIVND (reference sequence). After removal of 6 bases from V and 6 bases from J, the junction contained 9 bases not matched to a gene. In DNA form, the CDR3 reads TGTGCCAGTAGCCCCCTGACAGGGGGGACTCAGCCCCAGCATTTT. Translated, it gives CASSPLTGGTQPQHF.

V and J are TRBV11-2 and TRBJ2-3; D gene ambiguous. Per germline, CDR1 SGHAT and CDR2 FQNNGV. The CDR3 is made up of 14 amino acids. Trimming cost V 3 bases and J 6 bases, with 13 bases left between them. The CDR3 bases are TGTGCCAGCAGCTTTAATAGGATTGGGGATACGCAGTATTTT. Amino acid sequence: CASSFNRIGDTQYF.

The rearrangement joins TRBV30 to TRBJ1-6, with D maybe TRBD1 (5 bases). The CDR3 runs to 18 residues. Per germline, CDR1 GTSNPN and CDR2 SVGIG (reference sequence). The V end lost 0 bases, the J end lost 7 bases, and 22 bases lay between the germline ends. For the CDR3, the DNA is TGTGCCTGGAGTGTACGACTCCTATCTGCGGGGGGAAATTCACCCCTCCACTTT. Translation: CAWSVRLLSAGGNSPLHF.

The rearrangement joins TRBV5-8 to TRBJ1-5; D not resolved. Trimming pared 4 bases from V and 1 base from J, leaving 12 bases between. Germline CDR1 and CDR2: SGHTS and YDEGEE. The CDR3 runs to 15 residues. CDR3 nucleotides: TGTGCCAGCAGCCTGTGGGAGGACAGCAATCAGCCCCAGCATTTT. Residues: CASSLWEDSNQPQHF.

V and J are TRBV19 and TRBJ2-7; no definite D call. Trimming removed 3 bases from V and 2 bases from J, with 11 bases in between. The CDR3 is made up of 14 amino acids. CDR1 and CDR2 from the germline V gene are LNHDA and SQIVND (reference sequence). CDR3 coding DNA: TGTGCCAGTAGTATCGGGCAGGCCGCCTACGAGCAGTACTTC. This encodes CASSIGQAAYEQYF.

The V call is TRBV5-5, the J call TRBJ2-7; 8 bases map to TRBD1. V trimming: 4 bases; J trimming: 2 bases; junction bases outside the gene matches: 8. CDR1 and CDR2 (germline): SGHKS, YYEKEE (reference sequence). The CDR3 is 15 amino acids. CDR3 loop: CASSLTWTGTYEQYF. The CDR3, as DNA: TGTGCCAGCAGCCTCACTTGGACAGGGACCTACGAGCAGTACTTC.

J is TRBJ2-5 and V is TRBV18; D not certain. This CDR3 has 13 amino acids. The germline V and J ends were trimmed by 6 bases and 4 bases, with 12 bases remaining between them. Germline V CDR1 and CDR2: KGHSH, LQKENI. CDR3 sequence (DNA): TGTGCCAGCTCCCCCCCATCGTCAGAGACCCAGTACTTC. Its translation: CASSPPSSETQYF.

The CDR3 DNA reads TGTGCCAGCTCACCAGTGAGCAGGGGCAATGAGCAGTTCTTC. It encodes CASSPVSRGNEQFF. V and J are TRBV18 and TRBJ2-1; possibly TRBD1 for D (6 bases). This CDR3 contains 14 residues. The germline V and J ends were trimmed by 2 bases and 6 bases, with 11 bases remaining between them. Germline CDR1 and CDR2: KGHSH and LQKENI. Based on the CDR3 plus reference TRBV18 and TRBJ2-1, the full variable domain is NAGVMQNPRHLVRRRGQEARLRCSPMKGHSHVYWYRQLPEEGLKFMVYLQKENIIDESGMPKERFSAEFPKEGPSILRIQQVVRGDSAAYFCASSPVSRGNEQFFGPGTRLTVL.

The sample holds a few counts of this clone. This rearrangement joins TRBV7-2 to TRBJ2-1; no clear D gene. This CDR3 is 14 amino acids long. The germline V gene encodes CDR1 SGHTA and CDR2 FQGNSA. V was clipped by 1 base and J by 5 bases, with 9 bases between them. The CDR3 coding sequence is TGTGCCAGCAGCTTAGGCGGTACCCACAATGAGCAGTTCTTC. This codes for CASSLGGTHNEQFF. The full variable domain, completed using reference TRBV7-2 and TRBJ2-1, is GAGVSQSPSNKVTEKGKDVELRCDPISGHTALYWYRQSLGQGLEFLIYFQGNSAPDKSGLPSDRFSAERTGGSVSTLTIQRTQQEDSAVYLCASSLGGTHNEQFFGPGTRLTVL.

This chain uses TRBV6-5 with TRBJ1-2; D not certain. Germline CDR1 is MNHEY and CDR2 is SVGAGI. The CDR3 covers 14 residues. V lost 4 bases and J 0 bases, leaving 9 bases between the germline ends. The CDR3 DNA follows: TGTGCCAGCAGTTCCCCGAGGGCTAACTATGGCTACACCTTC. This translates into CASSSPRANYGYTF.

The chain combines TRBV12-2 with TRBJ1-6. TRBV12-2 is an annotated pseudogene. The CDR3 covers 17 residues. The CDR3 DNA reads TGTGCAAGTCGCAAAGCCCATCGGCGGGGATCGAATTCACCCCTCCACTTT. This sequence encodes CASRKAHRRGSNSPLHF.

The table lists this clone with a few counts. The chain combines TRBV5-4 with TRBJ2-5; 9 positions match TRBD1. Germline V CDR1 and CDR2: SGHNT, YYREEE (reference sequence). Germline trimming cut 4 bases from V and 4 bases from J; bases unmatched to any gene: 8. This CDR3 is 15 amino acids long. DNA of the CDR3: TGTGCCAGCAGCGTCAACAGGGGGCTTGGAGAGACCCAGTACTTC. Translation: CASSVNRGLGETQYF.

This clone was seen a few times. For the CDR3, the DNA is TGCGCCAGCAGCTTGAGGACAGGGAGCAATCAGCCCCAGCATTTT. Translating it yields CASSLRTGSNQPQHF. The chain has TRBV4-1 and TRBJ1-5; 8 bases line up with TRBD1. Germline CDR1 and CDR2: MGHRA and YSYEKL. Losses at the gene ends were 5 bases for V and 1 base for J; bases not matched to a gene: 4. The CDR3 runs 15 residues.

The CDR3 loop is CASSQFQGQFQHF. CDR3 coding DNA: TGTGCCAGCAGCCAATTCCAGGGGCAGTTCCAGCATTTT. The gene calls are TRBV3-1 (or the pseudogene TRBV3-2) and TRBJ1-5, with a possible D match to TRBD1 (6 bases). Germline V gene sequence: CDR1 LGHDT, CDR2 YNNKEL (reference sequence). This CDR3 has 13 amino acids. V was pared by 2 bases and J by 12 bases, with 14 bases between.